This T cell receptor (beta chain) derives from a study of blood T cells in healthy people across ages. Study-wide results and caveats: In older individuals, TCR beta diversity per million T cells was lower, falling roughly linearly with age.

The use of a sample-barcoded 5' primer and a J-beta primer mix characterized a second PCR of about 6 to 11 cycles. TCRdb redid the calling of the 5' RACE reads with MiXCR, one entry per CDR3 protein. The sample shows some 1,000,000 distinct CDR3 sequences, 20% to 25% of them seen only once. This CDR3 has 17 amino acids. Germline V CDR1 and CDR2: SNHLY, FYNNEI. Trimming cost V 5 bases and J 8 bases; bases outside gene matches: 15. A remark on this clonotype: Its target is not known.

Ranging in age from about 6 to 95, the donors were healthy Caucasian individuals from Russia. This sample also appeared in a second study, on T cells of mothers and their children. That work adds: Related and unrelated pairs show similar thymic shaping of TCR recombination output. The analysis detected no persistent microchimeric T cell clones.

Sequenced sample: blood. This TCR was sampled from a girl aged 2-15 years in good health. The chain has TRBV2 and TRBJ2-1; 10 bases map to TRBD1. This CDR3 reads CASSPGQGPPGVDEQFF. The CDR3 nucleotides are TGTGCCAGCAGTCCGGGACAGGGGCCTCCTGGGGTCGATGAGCAGTTCTTC.